These T cell receptor beta chains were read from a single sample in a study of Tregs in tolerant kidney transplant recipients. Profiling relied on immunoSEQ multiplex PCR, and the TCRdb table lists in-frame clones only, not all of them. The repertoire holds 15,000 or so clones, 53% seen once, with 3% to 4% in the top ten. No antigen has been assigned to these receptors. The specimen comprised CD4+ T cells from blood cultured with allogeneic cells, sampled before the transplant. Receptors originate from a human patient who received a combined kidney and bone marrow transplant. CDR3s include the opening cysteine and the closing phenylalanine or tryptophan. The D gene is left open where the match is weak. Size values are once, few and many counts, or a class for expanded clones, and some rows have none.

CDR3 DNA: TGTGCCAGCACCCGGGACAGGAGCTCCTACGAGCAGTACTTC
CDR3 protein: CASTRDRSSYEQYF
clone size: -
V gene: TRBV27
D gene: TRBD1
J gene: TRBJ2-7

CDR3 DNA: TGTGCCAGTAGTTATAACACAGATACGCAGTATTTT
CDR3 protein: CASSYNTDTQYF
clone size: -
V gene: TRBV19
D gene: -
J gene: TRBJ2-3

CDR3 DNA: TGTGCCAGCAGCTTAGCGGGGGGGTTCCCAGATACGCAGTATTTT
CDR3 protein: CASSLAGGFPDTQYF
clone size: few
V gene: TRBV7-2
D gene: TRBD2
J gene: TRBJ2-3

CDR3 DNA: TGTGCCAGCAGCACCGGACTAGTTAGTGCACGAGATACGCAGTATTTT
CDR3 protein: CASSTGLVSARDTQYF
clone size: -
V gene: TRBV9
D gene: TRBD2
J gene: TRBJ2-3

CDR3 DNA: TGTGCCAGCAGTCCCGACAGACTCTATGGCTACACCTTC
CDR3 protein: CASSPDRLYGYTF
clone size: few
V gene: TRBV6-6
D gene: -
J gene: TRBJ1-2

CDR3 DNA: TGTGCCAGCACCCCAGCAGGGGGCACTGAAGCTTTCTTT
CDR3 protein: CASTPAGGTEAFF
clone size: few
V gene: TRBV6-5
D gene: TRBD1
J gene: TRBJ1-1

CDR3 DNA: TGTGCCATCTCCCCTAACGCCAGCACAGATACGCAGTATTTT
CDR3 protein: CAISPNASTDTQYF
clone size: -
V gene: TRBV10-3
D gene: -
J gene: TRBJ2-3

CDR3 DNA: TGTGCCAGTAGTATGGACAGGGAGACTGGAAACACCATATATTTT
CDR3 protein: CASSMDRETGNTIYF
clone size: few
V gene: TRBV19
D gene: TRBD1
J gene: TRBJ1-3

CDR3 DNA: TGCGCCAGCAGCTTGGGAGCCTCGAACACCGGGGAGCTGTTTTTT
CDR3 protein: CASSLGASNTGELFF
clone size: -
V gene: TRBV5-1
D gene: -
J gene: TRBJ2-2

CDR3 DNA: TGCGCCAGCAGCAGAAAGCTGGGCAGGCTCTACGAGCAGTACTTC
CDR3 protein: CASSRKLGRLYEQYF
clone size: large
V gene: TRBV5-1
D gene: -
J gene: TRBJ2-7

CDR3 DNA: TGTGCCAGCAGCTTAACGGGACTAGTAGGGGAGCAGTTCTTC
CDR3 protein: CASSLTGLVGEQFF
clone size: -
V gene: TRBV7-9
D gene: TRBD2
J gene: TRBJ2-1

CDR3 DNA: TGTGCCAGCAGCCAAGGCAGCGGAGTGGAGGGCGAGCAGTTCTTC
CDR3 protein: CASSQGSGVEGEQFF
clone size: -
V gene: TRBV4-2
D gene: -
J gene: TRBJ2-1

CDR3 DNA: TGTGCCAGCAGCCAAGAAGGTATCGGAGCGAGGGCCGGGGAGCTGTTTTTT
CDR3 protein: CASSQEGIGARAGELFF
clone size: -
V gene: TRBV4-2
D gene: -
J gene: TRBJ2-2

CDR3 DNA: TGTGCCAGATCCCCGACAGGGAGGAATTCACCCCTCCACTTT
CDR3 protein: CARSPTGRNSPLHF
clone size: once
V gene: TRBV2
D gene: TRBD1
J gene: TRBJ1-6

CDR3 DNA: TGTGCCAGCACCATGACAGGGGGCGATGGCTACACCTTC
CDR3 protein: CASTMTGGDGYTF
clone size: -
V gene: TRBV2
D gene: TRBD1
J gene: TRBJ1-2

CDR3 DNA: TGCGCCAGCAGCCAAGATTTCAGTGAAAAACTGTTTTTT
CDR3 protein: CASSQDFSEKLFF
clone size: few
V gene: TRBV4-3
D gene: -
J gene: TRBJ1-4

CDR3 DNA: TGCGCCAGCAGCCCGGACAGGGGACCCCCCTACGAGCAGTACTTC
CDR3 protein: CASSPDRGPPYEQYF
clone size: -
V gene: TRBV5-1
D gene: TRBD1
J gene: TRBJ2-7

CDR3 DNA: TGTGCCAGCAGCCCCGGACAGGGTTGGGGCTACACCTTC
CDR3 protein: CASSPGQGWGYTF
clone size: few
V gene: TRBV7-9
D gene: TRBD1
J gene: TRBJ1-2

CDR3 DNA: TGCAGCGCCGCGGGGAGGGGCTATGAGCAGTTCTTC
CDR3 protein: CSAAGRGYEQFF
clone size: once
V gene: TRBV29-1
D gene: TRBD2
J gene: TRBJ2-1

CDR3 DNA: TGTGCCAGCAGCCCAGTCGTTCTGTGGTATGGCTACACCTTC
CDR3 protein: CASSPVVLWYGYTF
clone size: -
V gene: TRBV11-2
D gene: -
J gene: TRBJ1-2

CDR3 DNA: TGCAGCGTTAGCCAGGGCGGGGATTTGACCCAGTACTTC
CDR3 protein: CSVSQGGDLTQYF
clone size: -
V gene: TRBV29-1
D gene: -
J gene: TRBJ2-5

CDR3 DNA: TGCGCCAGCAGCTTTGAGGGGGCGGGTATAGCTGAAGCTTTCTTT
CDR3 protein: CASSFEGAGIAEAFF
clone size: -
V gene: TRBV5-1
D gene: TRBD1
J gene: TRBJ1-1

CDR3 DNA: TGTGCCAGCAGCTCGATGGGATTAGCGGGAGTGGGGGAGCAGTTCTTC
CDR3 protein: CASSSMGLAGVGEQFF
clone size: -
V gene: TRBV11-3
D gene: TRBD2
J gene: TRBJ2-1

CDR3 DNA: TGCAGCGTTGAGAGGACAGGTTTTACGAAGGGCTACACCTTC
CDR3 protein: CSVERTGFTKGYTF
clone size: -
V gene: TRBV29-1
D gene: TRBD1
J gene: TRBJ1-2

CDR3 DNA: TGTGCCAGCAGCTTAGTGGCAGGGGGAAATTCCCCCCTCCACTTT
CDR3 protein: CASSLVAGGNSPLHF
clone size: few
V gene: TRBV7-9
D gene: TRBD1
J gene: TRBJ1-6

CDR3 DNA: TGTGCCAGCAGTCCTGGACTAGCGGTCATTTCCTATTCCTACAATGAGCAGTTCTTC
CDR3 protein: CASSPGLAVISYSYNEQFF
clone size: -
V gene: TRBV5-6
D gene: TRBD2
J gene: TRBJ2-1

CDR3 DNA: TGTGCCAGCAGCTTAAGGCGGCCAAGCACAGATACGCAGTATTTT
CDR3 protein: CASSLRRPSTDTQYF
clone size: few
V gene: TRBV7-8
D gene: -
J gene: TRBJ2-3

CDR3 DNA: TGCGCCAGCAGCCTGCGACAGGGAACTGAAGCTTTCTTT
CDR3 protein: CASSLRQGTEAFF
clone size: -
V gene: TRBV5-1
D gene: TRBD1
J gene: TRBJ1-1

CDR3 DNA: TGCGCCAGCAGCCAGTTTGCAGTGTCGTCCTACGAGCAGTACTTC
CDR3 protein: CASSQFAVSSYEQYF
clone size: -
V gene: TRBV4-1
D gene: -
J gene: TRBJ2-7

CDR3 DNA: TGTGCCAGCAGCCGCCCCTTGAAATTACAGACAAACACTGAAGCTTTCTTT
CDR3 protein: CASSRPLKLQTNTEAFF
clone size: once
V gene: TRBV7-9
D gene: -
J gene: TRBJ1-1

CDR3 DNA: TGTGCCAGTAGTATAGGTGCGGGGACCACCGGGGAGCTGTTTTTT
CDR3 protein: CASSIGAGTTGELFF
clone size: -
V gene: TRBV19
D gene: -
J gene: TRBJ2-2

CDR3 DNA: TGTGCCAGCAGGCCCCCGGGACATGGTTTGGAACGGCAGTACTTC
CDR3 protein: CASRPPGHGLERQYF
clone size: few
V gene: TRBV6-5
D gene: -
J gene: TRBJ2-7

CDR3 DNA: TGTGCCAGCAGCCAACCGGGACTCACTTCCTACGAGCAGTACTTC
CDR3 protein: CASSQPGLTSYEQYF
clone size: -
V gene: TRBV9
D gene: -
J gene: TRBJ2-7

CDR3 DNA: TGTGCCAGCAGTGACTCTAGCAATCAGCCCCAGCATTTT
CDR3 protein: CASSDSSNQPQHF
clone size: few
V gene: TRBV25-1
D gene: -
J gene: TRBJ1-5

CDR3 DNA: TGTGCCAGCAGCTGGGACAGTGGAAACACCATATATTTT
CDR3 protein: CASSWDSGNTIYF
clone size: -
V gene: TRBV7-9
D gene: TRBD1
J gene: TRBJ1-3

CDR3 DNA: TGTGCCAGCAGCTCGATTAGGGGGTCCACCGGGGAGCTGTTTTTT
CDR3 protein: CASSSIRGSTGELFF
clone size: few
V gene: TRBV7-3
D gene: -
J gene: TRBJ2-2

CDR3 DNA: TGCGCCAGCAGCACCAGACTAGCGGGGAGTGAGCAGTTCTTC
CDR3 protein: CASSTRLAGSEQFF
clone size: medium-sized
V gene: TRBV5-1
D gene: TRBD2
J gene: TRBJ2-1

CDR3 DNA: TGTGCCAGCAGCTTAGCGCGGGGAGCGGGAGGGGAGACCCAGTACTTC
CDR3 protein: CASSLARGAGGETQYF
clone size: -
V gene: TRBV7-9
D gene: TRBD2
J gene: TRBJ2-5

CDR3 DNA: TGTGCCAGCAGCCACCTGCGGGGGACAGGGGTCCACTATGGCTACACCTTC
CDR3 protein: CASSHLRGTGVHYGYTF
clone size: -
V gene: TRBV14
D gene: TRBD1
J gene: TRBJ1-2

CDR3 DNA: TGTGCCAGCAGTGATGTCGCGGGAGAGACCCAGTACTTC
CDR3 protein: CASSDVAGETQYF
clone size: -
V gene: TRBV2
D gene: -
J gene: TRBJ2-5

CDR3 DNA: TGTGCCAGCAGCCTAAGAGTTTCTACCGAGATTTACAATGAGCAGTTCTTC
CDR3 protein: CASSLRVSTEIYNEQFF
clone size: -
V gene: TRBV5-4
D gene: -
J gene: TRBJ2-1

CDR3 DNA: TGCAGCGTTGAAGACGGACAGGGGGCAGGCTACACCTTC
CDR3 protein: CSVEDGQGAGYTF
clone size: -
V gene: TRBV29-1
D gene: TRBD1
J gene: TRBJ1-2

CDR3 DNA: TGTGCCAGCAGTTATCGGGGGACCTATGGCTACACCTTC
CDR3 protein: CASSYRGTYGYTF
clone size: -
V gene: TRBV5-6
D gene: -
J gene: TRBJ1-2

CDR3 DNA: TGTGCCAGCAGTTGGGACAGGGCAACTCAGCCCCAGCATTTT
CDR3 protein: CASSWDRATQPQHF
clone size: -
V gene: TRBV6-6
D gene: TRBD1
J gene: TRBJ1-5

CDR3 DNA: TGCGCCAGCAGCTTGGCCTCGGGGGGGCATTCACCCCTCCACTTT
CDR3 protein: CASSLASGGHSPLHF
clone size: few
V gene: TRBV5-1
D gene: -
J gene: TRBJ1-6

CDR3 DNA: TGTGCCAGCAGCTCCTGGGAGCGGAACAATGAGCAGTTCTTC
CDR3 protein: CASSSWERNNEQFF
clone size: -
V gene: TRBV7-2
D gene: -
J gene: TRBJ2-1